These 7 T cell receptor beta chains originate from one sample sequenced in a study of patients and donors after allogeneic stem cell transplantation. Each CDR3 protein is one row after TCRdb ran MiXCR on the RT-PCR reads. The sample shows approximately 57,000 distinct CDR3 sequences, 13% of them seen only once. The specimen was blood, either unsorted or a sorted T cell fraction (not recorded which). These receptors were obtained from a human donor who was either an allogeneic HSCT recipient or a stem cell or donor lymphocyte infusion donor (not recorded which). It is not recorded whose cells these are; they may come from a transplant donor.

This clonotype was observed many times. The chain couples TRBV10-2 to TRBJ1-1; 7 bases align to TRBD1. J was trimmed by 0 bases and V by 8 bases; bases with no gene match: 3. Germline V CDR1 and CDR2: WSHSY, SAAADI. This CDR3 comprises 13 residues. CDR3 protein: CASAQGMNTEAFF. In DNA, the CDR3 is TGCGCCAGCGCACAGGGGATGAACACTGAAGCTTTCTTT.

This clonotype was counted at least ten times. This chain uses TRBV7-6 with TRBJ1-2; D is undetermined. The CDR3 contains 17 residues. Germline lookup yields CDR1 SGHVS and CDR2 FNYEAQ. Trimming took off 2 bases at V and 0 bases at J, with 16 bases between the two ends. CDR3 in amino acids: CASSLYDLGNSNYGYTF. The CDR3 DNA reads as TGTGCCAGCAGCTTATATGATTTGGGGAATTCTAACTATGGCTACACCTTC. The entire variable domain, with the rest obtained from reference TRBV7-6 and TRBJ1-2, is as follows: GAGVSQSPRYKVTKRGQDVALRCDPISGHVSLYWYRQALGQGPEFLTYFNYEAQQDKSGLPNDRFSAERPEGSISTLTIQRTEQRDSAMYRCASSLYDLGNSNYGYTFGSGTRLTVV.

This clonotype was counted a few times. The rearrangement joins TRBV7-9 to TRBJ1-4; D gene uncertain. The CDR3 runs 17 residues. Germline loops: CDR1 SEHNR, CDR2 FQNEAQ (reference sequence). Trimming cost V 6 bases and J 7 bases, with 24 bases left between them. CDR3 in amino acids: CASSLPIRTVVVEKLFF. CDR3 sequence (DNA): TGTGCCAGCAGTCTTCCAATTAGGACCGTTGTGGTTGAAAAACTGTTTTTT.

This chain connects TRBV10-3 to TRBJ2-2; 7 positions match TRBD1. V shed 6 bases, J shed 0 bases, and the junction held 4 bases outside the gene matches. The CDR3 spans 15 residues. The germline gives CDR1 ENHRY, CDR2 SYGVKD. The CDR3 reads CAISPGTANTGELFF. CDR3 DNA sequence: TGTGCCATCAGCCCGGGGACAGCGAACACCGGGGAGCTGTTTTTT.

This clonotype has a handful of counts. The gene calls are TRBV7-2 and TRBJ2-5; D perhaps matches TRBD2 (5 bases). The V end lost 4 bases, the J end lost 1 base, and 19 bases lay between the germline ends. The CDR3 length is 17 residues. In germline, CDR1 is SGHTA, CDR2 FQGNSA. This CDR3 is CASSSPMRRLAQETQYF. CDR3 nucleotide sequence: TGTGCCAGCAGCTCCCCAATGCGGAGGCTAGCCCAAGAGACCCAGTACTTC.

This clonotype was counted ten times or more. The chain combines TRBV5-1 with TRBJ1-1, with TRBD1 as a possible D gene (6 bases). Germline V lookup: CDR1 SGHRS, CDR2 YFSETQ. The CDR3 has 17 residues. V was cut by 3 bases and J by 0 bases, with 18 bases left in between. CDR3 loop: CASSSPTGHTMNTEAFF. The DNA of the CDR3 is TGCGCCAGCAGCTCGCCGACAGGTCACACCATGAACACTGAAGCTTTCTTT.

This chain connects TRBV3-1 to TRBJ2-7, with TRBD1 as a possible D gene (7 bases). CDR1 is LGHDT and CDR2 is YNNKEL in the germline V gene (reference sequence). The ends were cut back, 1 base at V and 12 bases at J, with 19 bases in the middle. The length of the CDR3 is 14 residues. CDR3 bases: TGTGCCAGCAGCCAAGGCCCGGGGGTTGGACAGGTGTACTTC. It is translated as CASSQGPGVGQVYF.